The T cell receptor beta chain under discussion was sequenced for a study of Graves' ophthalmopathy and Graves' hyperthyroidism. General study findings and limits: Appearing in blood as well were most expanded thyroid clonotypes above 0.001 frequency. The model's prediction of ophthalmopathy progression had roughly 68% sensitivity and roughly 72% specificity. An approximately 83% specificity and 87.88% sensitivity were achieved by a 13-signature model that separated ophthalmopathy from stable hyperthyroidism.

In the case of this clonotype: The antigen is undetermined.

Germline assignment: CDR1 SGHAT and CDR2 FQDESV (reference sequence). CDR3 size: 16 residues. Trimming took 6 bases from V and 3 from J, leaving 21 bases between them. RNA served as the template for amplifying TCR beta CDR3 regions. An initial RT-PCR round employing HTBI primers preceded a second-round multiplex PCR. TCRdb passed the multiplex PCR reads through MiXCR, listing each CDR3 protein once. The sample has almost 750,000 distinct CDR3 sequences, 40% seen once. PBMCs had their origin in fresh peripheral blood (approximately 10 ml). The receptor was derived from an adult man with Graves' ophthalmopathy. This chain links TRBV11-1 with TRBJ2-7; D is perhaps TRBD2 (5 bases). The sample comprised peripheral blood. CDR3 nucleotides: TGTGCCAGCAGTTCGGATTACCGGGGATCCTACTACGAGCAGTACTTC. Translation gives CASSSDYRGSYYEQYF.